These 15 T cell receptor beta chains were sequenced from one sample in a study of blood T cells in healthy people across ages. The use of a sample-barcoded 5' primer and a J-beta primer mix characterized a second PCR of about 7 to 12 cycles. TCRdb called the 5' RACE reads again in MiXCR, with one record for every CDR3 protein. Altogether approximately 820,000 distinct CDR3 sequences are present, 40% to 50% being singletons, with the ten largest covering around 21%. The source material was blood. The receptors were sampled from a man in his 60s in good health.

This clonotype was counted a few times. This chain's CDR3 is CASTPGLVRDTQYF. The CDR3 bases are TGTGCCAGCACCCCGGGGCTTGTGAGGGATACGCAGTATTTT. The chain is built from TRBV6-2 or TRBV6-3 and TRBJ2-3; tentatively, D is TRBD1 or TRBD2 (5 bases each). V was clipped by 7 bases and J by 6 bases, with 17 bases between them. In germline, CDR1 is MNHEY, CDR2 SVGEGT. This CDR3 region has 14 residues.

The rearrangement joins TRBV20-1 to TRBJ2-4, with TRBD2 as a possible D gene (6 bases). The end of the DNA aligns better with TRBJ2-5, so the J call may be wrong. Germline V gives CDR1 DFQATT, CDR2 SNEGSKA (reference sequence). The CDR3 runs 15 residues. This chain's CDR3 is CSARGSGGLQETQYF. CDR3 nucleotide sequence: TGCAGTGCTAGAGGGTCGGGCGGACTACAAGAGACCCAGTACTTC.

This rearrangement joins TRBV12-3 or TRBV12-4 to TRBJ1-5; no clear D. The CDR3 length is 14 residues. Deletions cut 5 bases from V and 1 base from J, with 9 bases between. This CDR3 is CASSPRKSNQPQHF. CDR3 nucleotides: TGTGCCAGCAGTCCCCGTAAGAGCAATCAGCCCCAGCATTTT.

This rearrangement joins TRBV6-2 or TRBV6-3 to TRBJ2-5; either TRBD1 or TRBD2 may supply D (6 bases each). The DNA end favors TRBJ2-7, so the J call may be wrong. This CDR3 has 18 amino acids. Germline CDR1 MNHEY, CDR2 SVGEGT. CDR3 sequence reads: CASSYSSRGGPFISEQYF. In DNA, the CDR3 is TGTGCCAGCAGTTACTCGAGTCGTGGGGGGCCTTTTATAAGCGAGCAGTACTTC.

In its sample, this clonotype was seen once. Just one base apart from a much larger clone, this may be a read error. The chain joins TRBV4-1 to TRBJ2-1, with TRBD1 identical over 7 bases. J gave up 5 bases and V 3 bases, and 13 bases lay outside the gene matches. Germline lookup yields CDR1 MGHRA and CDR2 YSYEKL. The CDR3 runs to 17 residues. CDR3 sequence (DNA): TGCGCCAGCAGCCATAGTTCCGGGGCAGGGGGTAACAATGAGCAGTTCTTC. Translating gives CASSHSSGAGGNNEQFF.

The CDR3 protein is CASSARDREQPQHF. The CDR3 bases are TGTGCCAGCAGCGCCAGGGACAGGGAACAGCCCCAGCATTTT. The gene calls are TRBV25-1 and TRBJ1-5; 9 nucleotides agree with TRBD1. This CDR3 comprises 14 residues. Germline assignment: CDR1 MGHDK and CDR2 SYGVNS. The junction had 7 bases not matched to a gene; V was cut back by 6 bases and J by 7 bases.

CDR3 protein: CASSRDPRGTYEQYF. CDR3 DNA sequence: TGTGCCAGCAGCCGGGACCCGAGGGGGACCTACGAGCAGTACTTC. The chain uses TRBV6-5 and TRBJ2-7, with D maybe TRBD1 (6 bases). Trimming removed 6 bases at V and 2 bases at J, with 17 bases between. The CDR3 spans 15 residues. Per germline, CDR1 MNHEY and CDR2 SVGAGI.

This clonotype was counted many times. The chain is built from TRBV4-3 and TRBJ2-7; D call uncertain. Germline V gives CDR1 LGHNA, CDR2 YSLEER. The CDR3 extends over 16 amino acids. With 0 bases removed from V and 0 bases from J, the gap between germline ends came to 12 bases. CDR3 region: CASSQEDDTSSYEQYF. The CDR3 nucleotides read TGCGCCAGCAGCCAAGAGGATGACACGAGCTCCTACGAGCAGTACTTC.

The chain uses TRBV20-1 and TRBJ1-2; D is unclear. Germline CDR1 is DFQATT and CDR2 is SNEGSKA (reference sequence). Trimming cost V 0 bases and J 3 bases, with 5 bases left between them. This CDR3 region has 12 residues. The CDR3 loop reads CSARDLDYGYTF. The CDR3 nucleotides are TGCAGTGCTAGAGATCTGGACTATGGCTACACCTTC.

In DNA, the CDR3 is TGCAGTGCCACCAGTGGGGCAGGGGGGCGTGGGTTGTACACCTTC. This translates into CSATSGAGGRGLYTF. This chain links TRBV20-1 with TRBJ1-2, with 7 bases that match TRBD1. Germline V gene sequence: CDR1 DFQATT, CDR2 SNEGSKA (reference sequence). V gave up 6 bases and J gave up 11 bases; unmatched junction bases: 21. The CDR3 covers 15 residues.

The chain recombines TRBV7-9 with TRBJ2-3; 9 positions match TRBD2. The CDR3 is 18 residues long. Germline assignment: CDR1 SEHNR and CDR2 FQNEAQ (reference sequence). V lost 5 bases, J lost 0 bases, and 12 bases stayed unmatched. The CDR3 nucleotides are TGTGCCAGCAGCCCACTGGGCGGGGGGGCCGGTAGCACAGATACGCAGTATTTT. Translating gives CASSPLGGGAGSTDTQYF.

The rearrangement joins TRBV21-1 to TRBJ2-7; the table calls TRBD1, which could not be checked here. TRBV21-1 is a pseudogene locus. This CDR3 comprises 13 residues. CDR3 region: CASSKVGGWGQYF. CDR3 sequence (DNA): TGTGCCAGCAGCAAAGTGGGGGGGTGGGGGCAGTACTTC.

The chain links TRBV20-1 to TRBJ2-5, with 8 bases that match TRBD1. The CDR3 is 13 amino acids. The germline V gene has CDR1 DFQATT and CDR2 SNEGSKA (reference sequence). Germline trimming cut 6 bases from V and 3 bases from J; bases unmatched to any gene: 6. The CDR3 sequence: CSAHDRGEETQYF. Here the CDR3 DNA reads TGCAGTGCCCACGACAGGGGCGAAGAGACCCAGTACTTC.

The chain is built from TRBV30 and TRBJ2-7, with no clear D. The CDR3 runs 14 residues. Germline loops: CDR1 GTSNPN, CDR2 SVGIG (reference sequence). The CDR3 nucleotides are TGTGCTACCAACCTTGGCACTAAACCCTACGAGCAGTACTTC. Translation gives CATNLGTKPYEQYF.

This clonotype was seen ten or more times. V and J are TRBV7-2 and TRBJ2-6; either TRBD1 or TRBD2 may fit D (5 bases each). This CDR3 comprises 15 residues. Trimming removed 3 bases from V and 0 bases from J, with 6 bases in between. The V gene's germline CDR1 is SGHTA and CDR2 FQGNSA. DNA of the CDR3: TGTGCCAGCAGCTTGAGGGGCTCTGGGGCCAACGTCCTGACTTTC. As protein: CASSLRGSGANVLTF.